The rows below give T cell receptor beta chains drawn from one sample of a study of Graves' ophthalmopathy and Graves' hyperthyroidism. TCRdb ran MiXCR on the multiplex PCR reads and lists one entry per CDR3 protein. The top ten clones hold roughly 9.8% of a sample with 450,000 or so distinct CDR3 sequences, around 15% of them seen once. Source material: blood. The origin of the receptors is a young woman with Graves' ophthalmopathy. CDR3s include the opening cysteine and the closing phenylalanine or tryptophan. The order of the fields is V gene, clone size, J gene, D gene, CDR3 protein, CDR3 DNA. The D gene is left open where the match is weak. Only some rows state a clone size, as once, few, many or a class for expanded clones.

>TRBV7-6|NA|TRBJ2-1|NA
CASSLRLGGDEQFF
TGTGCCAGCAGCTTGCGTCTAGGAGGGGATGAGCAGTTCTTC
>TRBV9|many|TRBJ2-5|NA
CASSVGAGWQETQYF
TGTGCCAGCAGCGTAGGCGCAGGGTGGCAAGAGACCCAGTACTTC
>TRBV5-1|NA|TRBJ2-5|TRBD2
CASSGSASGSQETQYF
TGCGCCAGCAGCGGATCGGCTAGCGGGAGTCAGGAGACCCAGTACTTC
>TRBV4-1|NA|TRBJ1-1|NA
CASSQYDTEAFF
TGCGCCAGCAGCCAATACGACACTGAAGCTTTCTTT
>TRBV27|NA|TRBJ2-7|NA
CASYRHADGEQYF
TGTGCCAGCTATCGGCATGCGGACGGCGAGCAGTACTTC
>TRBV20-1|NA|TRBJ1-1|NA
CSAPRHGGDTEAFF
TGCAGTGCCCCGCGACACGGCGGGGACACTGAAGCTTTCTTT
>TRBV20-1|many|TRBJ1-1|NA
CSARWGETEAFF
TGCAGTGCTAGATGGGGGGAGACTGAAGCTTTCTTT
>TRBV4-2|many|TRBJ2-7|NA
CASSQEGSMMF
TGTGCCAGCAGCCAAGAAGGCAGCATGATGTTC
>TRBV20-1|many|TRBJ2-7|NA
CSATFPGGVSYEQYF
TGCAGTGCTACCTTTCCAGGTGGGGTCTCCTACGAGCAGTACTTC
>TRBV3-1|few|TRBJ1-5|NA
CASSQDIGNQPQHF
TGTGCCAGCAGCCAAGATATAGGTAATCAGCCCCAGCATTTT
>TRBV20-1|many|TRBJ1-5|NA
CSARRQNQPQHF
TGCAGTGCTAGAAGACAGAATCAGCCCCAGCATTTT
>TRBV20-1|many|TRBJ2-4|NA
CSAPARLAKNIQYF
TGCAGTGCCCCCGCCCGACTAGCCAAAAACATTCAGTACTTC
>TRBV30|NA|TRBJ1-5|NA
CAWSVWGVKDQPQHF
TGTGCCTGGAGTGTATGGGGGGTCAAGGATCAGCCCCAGCATTTT
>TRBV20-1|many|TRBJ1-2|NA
CSAKGPDGYTF
TGCAGTGCTAAGGGTCCGGATGGCTACACCTTC
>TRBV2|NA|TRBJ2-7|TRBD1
CASSRDRTFSYEQYF
TGTGCCAGCAGTCGGGACAGGACCTTCTCCTACGAACAGTACTTC
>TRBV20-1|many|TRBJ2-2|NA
CSARDTGAPTGELFF
TGCAGTGCTAGAGATACCGGGGCTCCCACCGGGGAGCTGTTTTTT
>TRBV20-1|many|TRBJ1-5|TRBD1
CSARAGGQPQHF
TGCAGTGCTAGAGCAGGGGGACAGCCCCAGCATTTT
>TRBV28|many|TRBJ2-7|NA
CASTLQGAPSYEQYF
TGTGCCAGCACCTTACAGGGAGCTCCCTCCTACGAGCAGTACTTC
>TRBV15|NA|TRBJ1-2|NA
CATRGGGALGYGYTF
TGTGCCACCAGAGGCGGGGGGGCGCTGGGCTATGGCTACACCTTC
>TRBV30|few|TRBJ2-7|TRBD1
CAWSPPRTGEVKQYF
TGTGCCTGGAGCCCACCGAGGACAGGGGAGGTGAAGCAGTACTTC
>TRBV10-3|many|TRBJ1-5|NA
CAISDRANQPQHF
TGTGCCATCAGTGATAGGGCAAATCAGCCCCAGCATTTT
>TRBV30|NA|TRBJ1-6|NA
CAWSALLGRGNSPLHF
TGTGCCTGGAGTGCCCTGTTGGGGCGGGGTAATTCACCCCTCCACTTT
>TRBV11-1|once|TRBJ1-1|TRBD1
CASSSIRGRVNTEAVF
TGTGCCAGCAGCTCAATCAGGGGGCGCGTGAACACTGAAGCTGTCTTT
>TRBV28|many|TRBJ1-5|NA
CASSLVEQSNQPQHF
TGTGCCAGCAGTTTAGTAGAACAGAGCAATCAGCCCCAGCATTTT
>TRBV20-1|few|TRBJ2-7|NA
CSAKDNPGTPWGHEQYF
TGCAGTGCTAAAGACAATCCCGGGACCCCATGGGGCCACGAGCAGTACTTC
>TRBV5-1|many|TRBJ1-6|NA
CASSLEGVSPLHF
TGCGCCAGCAGCTTGGAGGGGGTTTCACCCCTCCACTTT
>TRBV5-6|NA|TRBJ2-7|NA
CASSFVGEQYF
TGTGCCAGCAGCTTTGTTGGGGAGCAGTACTTC
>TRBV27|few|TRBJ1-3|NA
CASSFRDYGNTIYF
TGTGCCAGCAGTTTCAGGGACTATGGAAACACCATATATTTT
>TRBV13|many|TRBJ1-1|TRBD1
CASTFDRGNTEAFF
TGTGCCAGCACCTTCGACAGGGGGAACACTGAAGCTTTCTTT
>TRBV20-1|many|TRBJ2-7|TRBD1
CSARSTGGMEEQYF
TGCAGTGCTAGATCGACAGGGGGTATGGAAGAGCAGTACTTC
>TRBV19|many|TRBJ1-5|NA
CASSAQVGGNQPQHF
TGTGCCAGTAGTGCACAGGTCGGAGGCAATCAGCCCCAGCATTTT
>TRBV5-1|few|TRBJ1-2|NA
CASSLGVREGYGYTF
TGCGCCAGCAGCTTGGGTGTCAGGGAGGGGTATGGCTACACCTTC
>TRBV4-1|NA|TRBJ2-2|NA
CASSQEAVYGTGELFF
TGCGCCAGCAGCCAAGAAGCGGTATACGGCACCGGGGAGCTGTTTTTT
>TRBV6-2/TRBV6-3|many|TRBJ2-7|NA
CASSSSTSGRYEQYF
NA
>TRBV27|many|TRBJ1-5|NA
CASSLSWRGGNQPQHF
TGTGCCAGCAGTTTATCATGGAGGGGCGGGAATCAGCCCCAGCATTTT
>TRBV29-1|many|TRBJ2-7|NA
CSVRVAYEQYF
TGCAGCGTGAGGGTGGCATACGAGCAGTACTTC
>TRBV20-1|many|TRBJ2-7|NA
CSAEHNQGFSSYEQYF
TGCAGTGCCGAACATAATCAGGGGTTTAGCTCCTACGAGCAGTACTTC
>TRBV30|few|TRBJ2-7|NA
CAWSGGTYEQYF
TGTGCCTGGAGTGGGGGGACCTACGAGCAGTACTTC
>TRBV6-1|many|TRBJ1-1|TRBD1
CASSRGTDNTEAFF
TGTGCCAGCAGTCGTGGGACAGACAACACTGAAGCTTTCTTT
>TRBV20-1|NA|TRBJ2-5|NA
CSARTSLASETQYF
TGCAGTGCTAGGACCTCCCTAGCATCAGAGACCCAGTACTTC